This entry lists 30 T cell receptor beta chains sequenced from one sample in a study of cytomegalovirus exposure and HLA in healthy donors. The PCR contained 60 Vbeta and 13 Jbeta primers. The method was immunoSEQ multiplex PCR; TCRdb's version includes in-frame clones alone and lacks a portion of them. The sample consists of 130,000 to 150,000 clones, about 80% of them appearing once. The specimen sequenced was PBMCs. All receptors derive from a man in his forties or fifties in good health and CMV-seropositive.

As regards this clone: As the CDR3 is not closed by the conserved phenylalanine or tryptophan, this likely results from a read error. The chain recombines TRBV19 with TRBJ1-1; no reliable D call. There are 13 residues in the CDR3. V was trimmed by 3 bases and J by 1 base, leaving 6 bases between them. Germline V gene data show CDR1 as LNHDA and CDR2 as SQIVND (reference sequence). CDR3 sequence: CASSINRNTEAFL. CDR3 bases: TGTGCCAGTAGTATTAACAGGAACACTGAAGCTTTCCTT.

The chain is built from TRBV28 and TRBJ1-1; 12 bases map to TRBD1. The trim removed 4 bases at V and 0 bases at J, leaving 12 bases unmatched. CDR1 is MDHEN and CDR2 is SYDVKM in the germline V gene. The CDR3 length is 19 residues. The CDR3 loop reads CASSSFLGTGGAMNTEAFF. CDR3 in DNA: TGTGCCAGCAGTTCGTTCTTGGGGACAGGGGGCGCTATGAACACTGAAGCTTTCTTT.

The gene calls are TRBV7-2 and TRBJ2-1; TRBD2 matches 7 bases. Germline-derived CDR1 and CDR2 are SGHTA and FQGNSA. The CDR3 runs 17 residues. V shed 5 bases, J shed 0 bases, and the junction held 10 bases outside the gene matches. CDR3 sequence reads: CASSALWSGVSYNEQFF. The DNA for the CDR3 is TGTGCCAGCAGCGCCCTTTGGAGCGGGGTCTCCTACAATGAGCAGTTCTTC. The full variable domain, in which reference TRBV7-2 and TRBJ2-1 provide the parts outside the CDR3, is GAGVSQSPSNKVTEKGKDVELRCDPISGHTALYWYRQSLGQGLEFLIYFQGNSAPDKSGLPSDRFSAERTGGSVSTLTIQRTQQEDSAVYLCASSALWSGVSYNEQFFGPGTRLTVL.

The rearrangement joins TRBV14 to TRBJ2-1, with TRBD2 matching over 10 bases. This CDR3 contains 16 residues. The J segment lost 6 bases and the V segment lost 4 bases, leaving 9 bases of the junction unmatched. From germline, CDR1 is SGHDN and CDR2 FVKESK. The CDR3 sequence: CASSLGQAGGLNEQFF. In DNA, the CDR3 is TGTGCCAGCAGCCTAGGACAAGCGGGAGGGCTCAATGAGCAGTTCTTC.

In its sample, this clone was seen once. Additional DNA sequences in this sample encode the identical CDR3. The chain couples TRBV5-6 to TRBJ1-5; 7 bases match TRBD1. The germline V gene encodes CDR1 SGHDT and CDR2 YYEEEE. The CDR3 contains 16 residues. V gave up 0 bases and J gave up 0 bases; unmatched junction bases: 3. CDR3 nucleotides: TGTGCCAGCAGCTTGGGGACAGGTCTTAGCAATCAGCCCCAGCATTTT. Protein sequence: CASSLGTGLSNQPQHF.

The CDR3 nucleotides are TGTGCCAGCAGCCTACAGAGAGTGAACACTGAAGCTTTCTTT. It is translated as CASSLQRVNTEAFF. The J gene is TRBJ1-1, the V gene TRBV6-5; D unclear. The V gene's germline CDR1 is MNHEY and CDR2 SVGAGI. CDR3 length: 14 amino acids. V lost 6 bases to trimming and J lost 0 bases, with 11 bases between them.

The genes are TRBV11-3 and TRBJ2-7; D gene uncertain. V was pared by 1 base and J by 1 base, with 5 bases between. The CDR3 loop spans 13 amino acids. The germline V gene has CDR1 SGHNT and CDR2 YENEEA. The CDR3 is CASSLGYSYEQYF. CDR3 DNA: TGTGCCAGCAGCTTAGGTTATTCCTACGAGCAGTACTTC.

The chain couples TRBV2 to TRBJ2-3; 12 positions agree with TRBD2. CDR3 length: 16 amino acids. V lost 4 bases and J lost 1; bases outside the gene matches: 3. Germline assignment: CDR1 SNHLY and CDR2 FYNNEI. The CDR3 DNA sequence: TGTGCCAGCAGTGGGGGACTAGCGGGCGGCACAGATACGCAGTATTTT. Translating gives CASSGGLAGGTDTQYF.

A single count supports this clone. The V and J genes are TRBV7-9 and TRBJ1-1, with D possibly being TRBD1 (5 bases). Trimming took 5 bases from V and 4 from J, leaving 17 bases between them. The CDR3 is 15 amino acids. Germline V gene sequence: CDR1 SEHNR, CDR2 FQNEAQ (reference sequence). CDR3 loop: CASSPLDTLATEAFF. The CDR3 region has the DNA TGTGCCAGCAGCCCCCTGGACACCCTGGCCACTGAAGCTTTCTTT.

This chain connects TRBV30 to TRBJ2-7; D is possibly TRBD2 (6 bases). The CDR3 runs to 11 residues. The V end lost 5 bases, the J end lost 4 bases, and 9 bases lay between the germline ends. Per the germline V gene, CDR1 is GTSNPN and CDR2 is SVGIG (reference sequence). CDR3 coding DNA: TGTGCCTGGGGAGGGAGTTACGAGCAGTACTTC. Residues: CAWGGSYEQYF.

This chain links TRBV10-3 with TRBJ2-2; a weak D match, TRBD2 (6 bases). Germline V gene sequence: CDR1 ENHRY, CDR2 SYGVKD. Trimming removed 10 bases from V and 2 bases from J, with 11 bases in between. CDR3 length equals 13 residues. The CDR3 nucleotides read TGTGCCAACGGGGAGGTTAACACCGGGGAGCTGTTTTTT. Translating it yields CANGEVNTGELFF.

Turning to this clone: Mismatch with germline at one junction end may stem from a read error. The chain combines TRBV11-1 with TRBJ1-2; 7 positions agree with TRBD1. CDR3 size: 13 residues. Germline CDR1 is SGHAT and CDR2 is FQDESV (reference sequence). The CDR3 is CAGSLNRGYGYTF. The CDR3 DNA reads as TGTGCCGGCAGCTTAAACAGGGGCTATGGCTACACCTTC.

This clone was counted a single time. V gene TRBV5-6 combines with J gene TRBJ2-7; 10 positions agree with TRBD1. From germline, CDR1 is SGHDT and CDR2 YYEEEE. Trimming at V came to 0 bases and at J to 2 bases, leaving 2 bases not matched to a gene. The CDR3 sequence is 15 residues long. The CDR3 DNA reads as TGTGCCAGCAGCTTGGACGACAGGGGGCCCTACGAGCAGTACTTC. Translating gives CASSLDDRGPYEQYF.

A note on this clone: The sample carries other DNA sequences with the same CDR3. The V and J genes are TRBV9 and TRBJ2-7; D unresolved. The CDR3 sequence is 13 residues long. Trimming removed 3 bases at V and 6 bases at J, with 13 bases between. Germline CDR1 SGDLS, CDR2 YYNGEE. The CDR3 DNA is TGTGCCAGCAGCGCCGGGTTTGGCGGCGAGCAGTACTTC. Its protein product is CASSAGFGGEQYF.

The chain has TRBV11-2 and TRBJ1-6; D not resolved. The length of the CDR3 is 15 residues. CDR1 is SGHAT, CDR2 FQNNGV, per germline. V lost 1 base and J lost 9, with 13 bases in between. CDR3 sequence (DNA): TGTGCCAGCAGCTTAGCAGGCTTCCCCGGTTCACCCCTCCACTTT. Protein product: CASSLAGFPGSPLHF.

This clone was seen a single time. The chain carries TRBV7-2 and TRBJ2-7, with TRBD1 as a possible D gene (5 bases). The germline CDR1 and CDR2 sequences are SGHTA and FQGNSA. V lost 1 base to trimming and J lost 5 bases, with 12 bases between them. The CDR3 is made up of 14 amino acids. In DNA form, the CDR3 reads TGTGCCAGCAGCTTAGAGGCAGGGCCCCACGAGCAGTACTTC. This codes for CASSLEAGPHEQYF. Drawing the rest from reference TRBV7-2 and TRBJ2-7, the complete variable domain is GAGVSQSPSNKVTEKGKDVELRCDPISGHTALYWYRQSLGQGLEFLIYFQGNSAPDKSGLPSDRFSAERTGGSVSTLTIQRTQQEDSAVYLCASSLEAGPHEQYFGPGTRLTVT.

The chain joins TRBV9 to TRBJ2-7; tentatively, D is TRBD1 (5 bases). The V end was cut by 8 bases, the J end by 2 bases, with 26 bases between. The CDR3 length is 17 residues. CDR1 is SGDLS, CDR2 YYNGEE, per germline. CDR3 loop: CARGSGSHLKQAYEQYF. CDR3 nucleotide sequence: TGTGCCAGGGGTTCAGGGTCTCATTTGAAACAAGCCTACGAGCAGTACTTC. The full variable domain, in which reference TRBV9 and TRBJ2-7 provide the parts outside the CDR3, is DSGVTQTPKHLITATGQRVTLRCSPRSGDLSVYWYQQSLDQGLQFLIQYYNGEERAKGNILERFSAQQFPDLHSELNLSSLELGDSALYFCARGSGSHLKQAYEQYFGPGTRLTVT.

In this sample, this clone turned up once. The rearrangement joins TRBV11-2 to TRBJ1-5, with D perhaps TRBD1 (5 bases). Trimming left V 1 base short and J 4 bases short, with 17 bases between. Germline V gene sequence: CDR1 SGHAT, CDR2 FQNNGV. The CDR3 has 17 residues. The CDR3 region has the DNA TGTGCCAGCAGCTTAGGCCCCGCTGCAGGGCGAAATCAGCCCCAGCATTTT. As protein: CASSLGPAAGRNQPQHF. Full variable domain (outside the CDR3, taken from reference TRBV11-2 and TRBJ1-5): EAGVAQSPRYKIIEKRQSVAFWCNPISGHATLYWYQQILGQGPKLLIQFQNNGVVDDSQLPKDRFSAERLKGVDSTLKIQPAKLEDSAVYLCASSLGPAAGRNQPQHFGDGTRLSIL.

V usage is TRBV19 and J usage is TRBJ2-7, with TRBD2 identical over 8 bases. This CDR3 spans 16 amino acids. The V segment lost 1 base and the J segment 2 bases; nucleotides outside the gene matches: 7. Germline CDR1 is LNHDA and CDR2 is SQIVND (reference sequence). CDR3 region: CASSIGVASGPYEQYF. The DNA for the CDR3 is TGTGCCAGTAGTATAGGAGTCGCTAGCGGGCCCTACGAGCAGTACTTC.

V and J are TRBV28 and TRBJ2-7, with 9 bases fitting TRBD2. V was clipped by 6 bases and J by 3 bases; unmatched bases: 9. CDR3 length equals 15 residues. Germline V gene sequence: CDR1 MDHEN, CDR2 SYDVKM. The chain's CDR3 is CASRTPAGGNYEQYF. CDR3 nucleotides: TGTGCCAGCAGGACCCCAGCGGGAGGCAACTACGAGCAGTACTTC. Variable domain in full (rest from reference TRBV28 and TRBJ2-7): DVKVTQSSRYLVKRTGEKVFLECVQDMDHENMFWYRQDPGLGLRLIYFSYDVKMKEKGDIPEGYSVSREKKERFSLILESASTNQTSMYLCASRTPAGGNYEQYFGPGTRLTVT.

For the CDR3, the DNA is TGTGCCAGCAGCTTAGGGGTAGCGGGGCTTTCGAATGAGCAGTTCTTC. This sequence encodes CASSLGVAGLSNEQFF. J is TRBJ2-1 and V is TRBV7-2; 8 nucleotides match TRBD2. This CDR3 has 16 residues. Germline V gives CDR1 SGHTA, CDR2 FQGNSA. V was clipped by 1 base and J by 7 bases; unmatched bases: 9.

The V call is TRBV19, the J call TRBJ2-3; D is unclear. CDR1 is LNHDA, CDR2 SQIVND, per germline (reference sequence). The CDR3 sequence is 14 residues long. V was pared by 2 bases and J by 0 bases, with 6 bases between. CDR3 region: CASSIPGSTDTQYF. As DNA, the CDR3 is TGTGCCAGTAGTATACCAGGCAGCACAGATACGCAGTATTTT. Together with reference TRBV19 and TRBJ2-3, the CDR3 gives the full variable domain: DGGITQSPKYLFRKEGQNVTLSCEQNLNHDAMYWYRQDPGQGLRLIYYSQIVNDFQKGDIAEGYSVSREKKESFPLTVTSAQKNPTAFYLCASSIPGSTDTQYFGPGTRLTVL.

The CDR3 region is CASSLELASNEQFF. CDR3 nucleotides: TGTGCCAGCAGCTTAGAATTAGCCTCCAATGAGCAGTTCTTC. The chain has TRBV13 and TRBJ2-1; D is uncertain. Per germline, CDR1 PRHDT and CDR2 FYEKMQ (reference sequence). Trimming shortened V by 1 base and J by 6 bases, and 10 bases separated the two germline ends. CDR3 length equals 14 residues.

V and J are TRBV5-1 and TRBJ2-5; 16 nucleotides match TRBD2. The J call may be wrong; the DNA end is better matched by TRBJ2-7. The CDR3 is made up of 18 amino acids. Germline V gene sequence: CDR1 SGHRS, CDR2 YFSETQ. This CDR3 is CASTLGTSGRAGSYEQYF. The CDR3 region has the DNA TGCGCCAGCACCCTTGGGACTAGCGGGAGGGCCGGTAGCTACGAGCAGTACTTC.

This clone was recorded only once. The V and J genes are TRBV18 and TRBJ1-4; 8 positions agree with TRBD1. Germline lookup yields CDR1 KGHSH and CDR2 LQKENI. CDR3 length equals 15 residues. Unmatched junction bases numbered 8, after V lost 3 bases and J lost 8 bases. The CDR3 spells CASSPVDRGGEKLFF. In DNA, the CDR3 is TGTGCCAGCTCACCGGTCGACAGGGGCGGCGAAAAACTGTTTTTT.

The rearrangement links TRBV7-9 to TRBJ2-7, with TRBD1 as a possible D gene (6 bases). The CDR3 has 12 residues. Germline-derived CDR1 and CDR2 are SEHNR and FQNEAQ (reference sequence). The DNA for the CDR3 is TGTTCCGGAAGTATAAACAGGGACGTCCAGTACTTC. Translating gives CSGSINRDVQYF.

The chain employs TRBV11-3 and TRBJ1-4, with 7 bases matching TRBD1. The junction had 6 bases not matched to a gene; V was cut back by 5 bases and J by 0 bases. From germline, CDR1 is SGHNT and CDR2 YENEEA. CDR3 length equals 16 residues. The CDR3 coding sequence is TGTGCCAGCAGCCCGAGGGGGCTGACAACTAATGAAAAACTGTTTTTT. Translated: CASSPRGLTTNEKLFF.

This chain links TRBV5-1 with TRBJ1-2, with TRBD1 matching over 9 bases. V was clipped by 3 bases and J by 6 bases; unmatched bases: 0. The CDR3 covers 12 residues. Looked up from germline, CDR1 is SGHRS and CDR2 is YFSETQ. This CDR3 reads CASSWDRDGYTF. In DNA, the CDR3 is TGCGCCAGCAGCTGGGACAGGGATGGCTACACCTTC.

This clone was observed a single time. The genes are TRBV20-1 and TRBJ1-1; the D is unclear. The CDR3 totals 11 residues. CDR1 and CDR2 (germline): DFQATT, SNEGSKA (reference sequence). The germline V and J ends were trimmed by 5 bases and 5 bases, with 9 bases remaining between them. The CDR3, as DNA: TGCAGTGCTGGCAGATGGACTGAAGCTTTCTTT. Translating it yields CSAGRWTEAFF.

The chain is built from TRBV9 and TRBJ2-1, with 13 bases fitting TRBD2. The CDR3 has 14 residues. Per the germline V gene, CDR1 is SGDLS and CDR2 is YYNGEE. The V and J ends lost 4 bases and 15 bases, in that order; junction bases with no gene match: 10. CDR3 residues: CASSLGTSGAGGFF. The CDR3 DNA follows: TGTGCCAGCAGCCTGGGGACTAGCGGGGCTGGGGGGTTCTTC. The variable domain in full, completed from reference TRBV9 and TRBJ2-1, reads DSGVTQTPKHLITATGQRVTLRCSPRSGDLSVYWYQQSLDQGLQFLIQYYNGEERAKGNILERFSAQQFPDLHSELNLSSLELGDSALYFCASSLGTSGAGGFFGPGTRLTVL.